The clone carrying this T cell receptor (beta chain) was observed at least ten times. What it recognizes is unknown. The data were taken from a study of T cells after posttransplantation cyclophosphamide. Study-wide results and caveats: Recipient CMV seropositivity and CMV reactivation strongly tracked TRB clonality. Donor-recipient repertoire similarity was low at 1-2 months, rising over year one.

Repertoires were generated with immunoSEQ multiplex PCR, while TCRdb's copy carries only in-frame clones and drops some. Sampling found about 37,000 clones, none seen once. Looked up from germline, CDR1 is SGHTS and CDR2 is YDEGEE. The CDR3 is made up of 19 amino acids. V dropped 0 bases and J dropped 1 base, with 21 bases sitting between them. Peripheral blood was collected from the related graft donor on the marrow donation day. V and J are TRBV5-8 and TRBJ2-3; D is perhaps TRBD1 (6 bases). The receptor was derived from a man aged 25 to 40 in good health and a related stem cell transplant donor. Sequenced input: PBMCs. CDR3 nucleotide sequence: TGTGCCAGCAGCTTGGCCTCAGCGCCCGGGCCAGGGGGCACAGATACGCAGTATTTT. This translates into CASSLASAPGPGGTDTQYF.